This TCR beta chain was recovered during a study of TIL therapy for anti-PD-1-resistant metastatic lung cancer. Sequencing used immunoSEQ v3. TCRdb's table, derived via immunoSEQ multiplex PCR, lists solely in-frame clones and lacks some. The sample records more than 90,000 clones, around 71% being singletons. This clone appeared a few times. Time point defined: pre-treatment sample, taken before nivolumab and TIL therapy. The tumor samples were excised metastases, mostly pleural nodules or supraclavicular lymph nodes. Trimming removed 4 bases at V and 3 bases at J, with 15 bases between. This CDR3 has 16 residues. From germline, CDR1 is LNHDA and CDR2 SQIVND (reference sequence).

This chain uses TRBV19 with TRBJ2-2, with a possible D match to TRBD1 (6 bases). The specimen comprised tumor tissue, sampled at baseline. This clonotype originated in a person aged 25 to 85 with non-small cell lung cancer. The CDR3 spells CASSRTLGADTGELFF. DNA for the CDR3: TGTGCCAGTAGTAGGACTTTGGGGGCAGACACCGGGGAGCTGTTTTTT.